The source of this T cell receptor (beta chain) is a study of CD8+ T cells in alopecia areata. Background on the study: Skin grafts from roughly 6-12-month-old C3H/HeJ donors with spontaneous alopecia were placed on approximately 7-10-week-old female C3H/HeJ mice.

Whole-study findings and limits: In patients, TCRs were shared less clearly than in mice, and HLA may possibly be involved. Higher clonality than in normal scalp was seen in lesional scalp, especially alopecia totalis/universalis. Sequence data from scalp samples additionally include resident alphabeta T cells of normal skin.

Reverse transcription of extracted RNA yielded cDNA, which provided the sequencing template. Assay used: immunoSEQ multiplex PCR; TCRdb lists only in-frame clones, some missing. Sampling found under 3,500 clones, none seen once. This clone was recorded a few times. Its antigen is undetermined. The listed TCRdb protein conflicts with the DNA translation at residue 11, and the protein shown is translated directly from the DNA. Since a far larger clone is one base different, this is likely a read error. Genes and germline are mouse. The read ends 3 residues shy of where the CDR3 ends; the end is completed using the germline J gene. The CDR3 is made up of 14 amino acids. The V gene end was trimmed by 3 bases and the J gene end by 8 bases; junction bases not matched to a gene: 4. CDR1 is NSQYPW, CDR2 LRSPGD, per germline (reference sequence).

The chain is built from TRBV1 and TRBJ1-6, with 7 bases matching TRBD1. TRBJ1-6 is recorded as an ORF, its role being uncertain. The TCR comes from a C3H/HeJ mouse with alopecia areata. Strain MHC haplotype: H2-k. The sequenced sample consisted of lesional skin. The sequenced CDR3 bases are TGCACCTGCAGTGCTGGGACAGTGTATTCGCCC. It encodes CTCSAGTVYSP. The whole CDR3 region reads CTCSAGTVYSPLYF.